Listed below are T cell receptor beta chains from one sample, sequenced in a study of blood T cells in healthy people across ages. TCRdb re-called the 5' RACE reads through MiXCR, storing one row per CDR3 protein. This sample has over 1.5 million distinct CDR3 sequences; roughly 50% occur once, and the top ten carry around 2.1%. The sample comprised blood. The receptors shown here come from a woman in her forties in good health. CDR3s include the opening cysteine and the closing phenylalanine or tryptophan. The D gene is left open where the match is weak.

>TRBD2|TRBV2|TRBJ2-3
TGTGCCTCCCAAAGAATCAGCGGGGGTCCAGATACGCAGTATTTT
CASQRISGGPDTQYF
>-|TRBV7-8|TRBJ1-1
TGTGCCAGCAGCTTAATTGGCATGAACACTGAAGCTTTCTTT
CASSLIGMNTEAFF
>TRBD2|TRBV4-3|TRBJ2-1
TGCGCCAGCAGCCAAGATAGGGCGCCGGAGACTAGCGGGGTTTGGTTCTTC
CASSQDRAPETSGVWFF
>-|TRBV20-1|TRBJ2-4
TGCAGTGCTAAAGACGGGGGAGCCATTCAGTACTTC
CSAKDGGAIQYF
>-|TRBV6-6|TRBJ1-2
TGTGCCAGCAGTTGGGAGGGCAGGGCTAACTATGGCTACACCTTC
CASSWEGRANYGYTF
>TRBD2|TRBV9|TRBJ2-7
TGTGCCAGCAGCGTAGCTGTAGGACTAGACTACGAGCAGTACTTC
CASSVAVGLDYEQYF
>TRBD1|TRBV7-2|TRBJ1-2
TGTGCCAGCAGCTATACGGGGGACAGGGGTGGCTACACCTTC
CASSYTGDRGGYTF
>-|TRBV13|TRBJ2-3
TGTGCCACTAGAGTTTCAGTTCCAGATACGCAGTATTTT
CATRVSVPDTQYF
>TRBD2|TRBV20-1|TRBJ2-5
TGCAGTGCTAGAGATCTTAGGGACTATTTGGAGACCCAGTACTTC
CSARDLRDYLETQYF
>TRBD2|TRBV5-4|TRBJ2-7
TGTGCCAGCAGCTCTAAGCGGGGGGAAAACTACGAGCAGTACTTC
CASSSKRGENYEQYF